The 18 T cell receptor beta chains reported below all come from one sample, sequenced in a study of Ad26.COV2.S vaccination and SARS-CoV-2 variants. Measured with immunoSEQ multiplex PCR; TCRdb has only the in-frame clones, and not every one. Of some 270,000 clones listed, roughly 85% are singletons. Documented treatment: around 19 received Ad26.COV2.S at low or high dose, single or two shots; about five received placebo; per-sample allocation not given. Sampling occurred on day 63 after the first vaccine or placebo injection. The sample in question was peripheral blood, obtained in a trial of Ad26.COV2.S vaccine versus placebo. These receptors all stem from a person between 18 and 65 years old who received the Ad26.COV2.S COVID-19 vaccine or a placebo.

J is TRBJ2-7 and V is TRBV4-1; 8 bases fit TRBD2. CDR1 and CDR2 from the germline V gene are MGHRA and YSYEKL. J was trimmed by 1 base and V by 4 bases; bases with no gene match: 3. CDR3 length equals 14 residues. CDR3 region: CASSLGGGSYEQYF. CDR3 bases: TGCGCCAGCAGCCTCGGGGGGGGATCCTACGAGCAGTACTTC.

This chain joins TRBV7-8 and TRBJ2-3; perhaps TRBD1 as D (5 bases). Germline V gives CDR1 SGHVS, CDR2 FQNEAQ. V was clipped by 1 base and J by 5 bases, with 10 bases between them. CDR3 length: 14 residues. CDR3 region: CASSLDLREDTQYF. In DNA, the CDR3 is TGTGCCAGCAGCTTAGATCTCAGGGAAGATACGCAGTATTTT.

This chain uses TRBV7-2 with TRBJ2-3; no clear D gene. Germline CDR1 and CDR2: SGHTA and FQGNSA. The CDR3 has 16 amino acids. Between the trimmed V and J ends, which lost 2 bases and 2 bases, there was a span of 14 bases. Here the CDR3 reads CASSLMTAAPTDTQYF. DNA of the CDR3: TGTGCCAGCAGCTTAATGACCGCAGCCCCCACAGATACGCAGTATTTT.

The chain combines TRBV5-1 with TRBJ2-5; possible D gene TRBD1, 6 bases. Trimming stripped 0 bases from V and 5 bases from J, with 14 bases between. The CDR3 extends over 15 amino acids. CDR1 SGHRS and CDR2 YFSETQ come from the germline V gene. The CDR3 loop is CASSLAQGRGETQYF. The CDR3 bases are TGCGCCAGCAGCTTGGCTCAGGGAAGGGGGGAGACCCAGTACTTC.

CDR3 DNA: TGTGCCAGCTCACCACCGGCGACAAATTCACCCCTCCACTTT. Translation: CASSPPATNSPLHF. The chain employs TRBV18 and TRBJ1-6; no definite D call. The CDR3 has 14 residues. Germline V lookup: CDR1 KGHSH, CDR2 LQKENI. V was trimmed by 0 bases and J by 7 bases, leaving 7 bases between them.

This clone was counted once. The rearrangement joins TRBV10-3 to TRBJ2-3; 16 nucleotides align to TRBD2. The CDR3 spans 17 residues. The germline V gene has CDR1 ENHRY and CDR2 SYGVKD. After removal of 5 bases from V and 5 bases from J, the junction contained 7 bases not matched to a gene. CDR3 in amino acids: CAISQGLAGGHGDTQYF. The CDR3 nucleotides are TGTGCCATCAGTCAGGGACTAGCGGGAGGGCATGGAGATACGCAGTATTTT.

Here the CDR3 DNA reads TGTGCCAGCAGCTTTGGGGGGGCGCCCGGAAACACCATATATTTT. Translation: CASSFGGAPGNTIYF. The chain recombines TRBV7-2 with TRBJ1-3; D is possibly TRBD1 (6 bases). Germline V gene data show CDR1 as SGHTA and CDR2 as FQGNSA. This CDR3 region has 15 residues. Trimming took off 3 bases at V and 4 bases at J, with 13 bases between the two ends.

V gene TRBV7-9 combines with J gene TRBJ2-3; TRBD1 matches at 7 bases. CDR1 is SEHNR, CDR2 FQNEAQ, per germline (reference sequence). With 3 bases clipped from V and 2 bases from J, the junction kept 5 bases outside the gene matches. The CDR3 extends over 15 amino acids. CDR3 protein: CASSFTGQDTDTQYF. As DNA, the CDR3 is TGTGCCAGCAGCTTTACCGGACAGGACACAGATACGCAGTATTTT.

CDR3 sequence: CASSMMDTWTGELFF. DNA for the CDR3: TGTGCCAGTAGTATGATGGATACGTGGACCGGGGAGCTGTTTTTT. The rearrangement links TRBV19 to TRBJ2-2; no reliable D call. The CDR3 consists of 15 residues. The V end lost 3 bases, the J end lost 5 bases, and 13 bases lay between the germline ends. Per the germline V gene, CDR1 is LNHDA and CDR2 is SQIVND (reference sequence).

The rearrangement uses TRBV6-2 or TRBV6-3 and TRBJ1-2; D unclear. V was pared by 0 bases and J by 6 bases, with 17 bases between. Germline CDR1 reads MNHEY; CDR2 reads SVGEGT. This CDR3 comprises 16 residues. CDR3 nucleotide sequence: TGTGCCAGCAGTTACTCGATTCAGGCGGCGTTTAATGGCTACACCTTC. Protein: CASSYSIQAAFNGYTF.

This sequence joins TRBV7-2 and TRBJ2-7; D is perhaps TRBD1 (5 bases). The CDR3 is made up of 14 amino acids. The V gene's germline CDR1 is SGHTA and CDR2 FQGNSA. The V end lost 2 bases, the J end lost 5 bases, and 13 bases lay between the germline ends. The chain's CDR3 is CASSLRARTHEQYF. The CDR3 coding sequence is TGTGCCAGCAGCTTACGAGCCAGGACACACGAGCAGTACTTC.

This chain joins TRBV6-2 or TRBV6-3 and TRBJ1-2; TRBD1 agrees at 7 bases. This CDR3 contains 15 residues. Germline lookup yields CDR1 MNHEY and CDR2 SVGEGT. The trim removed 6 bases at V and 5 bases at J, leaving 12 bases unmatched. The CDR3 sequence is CASSKLRTGGYGYTF. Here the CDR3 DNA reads TGTGCCAGCAGCAAACTTCGGACAGGCGGGTATGGCTACACCTTC.

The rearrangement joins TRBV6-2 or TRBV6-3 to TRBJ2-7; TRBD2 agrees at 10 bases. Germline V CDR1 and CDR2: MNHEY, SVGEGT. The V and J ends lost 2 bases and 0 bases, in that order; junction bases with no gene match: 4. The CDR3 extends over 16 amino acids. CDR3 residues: CASSYLAGEPSYEQYV. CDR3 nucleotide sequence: TGTGCCAGCAGTTACCTAGCGGGAGAGCCCTCCTACGAGCAGTACGTC.

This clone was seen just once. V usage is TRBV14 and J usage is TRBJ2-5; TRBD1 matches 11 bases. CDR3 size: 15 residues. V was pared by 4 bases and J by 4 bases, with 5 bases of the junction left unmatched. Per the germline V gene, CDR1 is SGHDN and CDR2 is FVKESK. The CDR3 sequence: CASSPRTGGGETQYF. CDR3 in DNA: TGTGCCAGCAGCCCCCGGACAGGGGGCGGAGAGACCCAGTACTTC.

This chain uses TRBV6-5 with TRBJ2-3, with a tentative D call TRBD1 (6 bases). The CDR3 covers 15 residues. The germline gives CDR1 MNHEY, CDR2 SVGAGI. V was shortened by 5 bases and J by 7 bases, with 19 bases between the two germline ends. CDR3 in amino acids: CASSQAGTSANTQYF. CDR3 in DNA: TGTGCCAGCAGTCAGGCCGGGACAAGTGCAAATACGCAGTATTTT.

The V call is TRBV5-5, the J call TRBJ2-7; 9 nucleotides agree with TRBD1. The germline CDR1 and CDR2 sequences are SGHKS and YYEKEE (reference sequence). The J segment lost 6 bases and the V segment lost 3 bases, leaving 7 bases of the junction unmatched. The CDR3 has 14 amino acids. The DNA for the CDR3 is TGTGCCAGCAGCTCAAGACAGGGGGTGGTCGAGCAGTACTTC. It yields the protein CASSSRQGVVEQYF.

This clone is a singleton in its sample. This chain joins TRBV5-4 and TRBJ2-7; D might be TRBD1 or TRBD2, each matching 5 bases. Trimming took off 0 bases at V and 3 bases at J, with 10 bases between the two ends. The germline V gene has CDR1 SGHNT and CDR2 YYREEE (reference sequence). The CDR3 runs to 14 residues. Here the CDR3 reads CASSLVRGGYEQYF. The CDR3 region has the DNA TGTGCCAGCAGCTTGGTGCGTGGGGGCTACGAGCAGTACTTC.

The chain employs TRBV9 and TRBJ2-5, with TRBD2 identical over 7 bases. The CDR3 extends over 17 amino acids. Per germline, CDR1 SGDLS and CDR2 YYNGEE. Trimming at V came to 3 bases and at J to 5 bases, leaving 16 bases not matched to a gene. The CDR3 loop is CASSETLASLAGETQYF. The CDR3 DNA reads TGTGCCAGCAGCGAAACACTAGCGTCCTTAGCAGGGGAGACCCAGTACTTC.